Listed below are T cell receptor beta chains from one sample, sequenced in a study of blood T cell repertoires in COVID-19. Profiled with immunoSEQ multiplex PCR; TCRdb holds only in-frame clones, not every one. Of approximately 220,000 clones listed, 80% to 85% are singletons. Sequenced input: peripheral blood. The receptors here all came from a woman aged 30 to 39 who had recovered from COVID-19. The CDR3 runs from the conserved cysteine through the conserved F or W. D genes are given only for firm matches. Size is omitted from some rows. Given values are once, few, many or a class for expanded clones.

D	V	J	size	DNA	CDR3
TRBD1	TRBV5-1	TRBJ2-7	.	TGCGCCAGCAGCTTGGCTAGGGACAGGGGTTCCTACGAGCAGTACTTC	CASSLARDRGSYEQYF
.	TRBV9	TRBJ1-4	.	TGTGCCAGCAGCCCCGAAACACTGGACAGCTTAGCAACTAATGAAAAACTGTTTTTT	CASSPETLDSLATNEKLFF
.	TRBV5-1	TRBJ1-1	few	TGCGCCAGCAGCTTGGGCCTAGGACAGAGCCCTGAAGCTTTCTTT	CASSLGLGQSPEAFF
.	TRBV20-1	TRBJ2-4	many	TGCAGTGCTAGTATAAGGGGTGCTCAGTACTTC	CSASIRGAQYF
.	TRBV11-2	TRBJ2-6	.	TGTGCCAGCAGCTTATTCTCCTCTGGGGCCAACGTCCTGACTTTC	CASSLFSSGANVLTF
.	TRBV9	TRBJ1-1	.	TGTGCCAGCAGCGTAGGGCATTTTGACAGTCAGAACACTGAAGCTTTCTTT	CASSVGHFDSQNTEAFF
TRBD1	TRBV6-5	TRBJ1-2	.	TGTGCCAGCACCCTACAGGGGGCGCGGGGCTACACCTTC	CASTLQGARGYTF
.	TRBV28	TRBJ1-5	.	TGTGCCAGCAGAACTTTGACCGGGACATGGTTT	CASRTLTGTWF
TRBD1	TRBV27	TRBJ1-1	.	TGTGCCAGCAGTTTATCTCCGACAGGGGCCGGGCCTGAAGCTTTCTTT	CASSLSPTGAGPEAFF
.	TRBV2	TRBJ2-1	.	TGTGCCAGCAGTGTTGGAGCAGACAATGAGCAGTTCTTC	CASSVGADNEQFF
.	TRBV7-9	TRBJ1-1	few	TGTGCCAGCAGCTTAGGCTTCTTATCCAGCACTGAAGCTTTCTTT	CASSLGFLSSTEAFF
.	TRBV11-2	TRBJ1-2	.	TGTGCCAGCAGCTTAGATCCTATGTATGGCTACACCTTC	CASSLDPMYGYTF
.	TRBV28	TRBJ2-1	once	TGTGCCAGCAGTTTACAAACAGATGCTGGCAATGAGCAGTTCTTC	CASSLQTDAGNEQFF
.	TRBV6-5	TRBJ1-1	.	TGTGCCAGCGGCGGAGGGTGGGGGAAGGACACTGAAGCTTTCTTT	CASGGGWGKDTEAFF
TRBD2	TRBV28	TRBJ2-3	once	TGTGCCAGCAGTCCGGGACTAAACTTAGATACGCAGTATTTT	CASSPGLNLDTQYF
TRBD1	TRBV5-5	TRBJ2-7	.	TGTGCCAGCAGCTTATACCCGGGACAGGGGATGGGTGAGCAGTACTTC	CASSLYPGQGMGEQYF
TRBD1	TRBV28	TRBJ2-7	.	TGTGCCAGCAGTACCTGGACAGGGGGGAGCTCCTACGAGCAGTACTTC	CASSTWTGGSSYEQYF
.	TRBV29-1	TRBJ2-3	.	TGCAGCGTTGGGAGGAATCAAATCTCAGATACGCAGTATTTT	CSVGRNQISDTQYF
TRBD1	TRBV28	TRBJ2-1	.	TGTGCCAGCAAGATTACAGGGGGCTCCTACAATGAGCAGTTCTTC	CASKITGGSYNEQFF
TRBD2	TRBV2	TRBJ2-5	.	TGTGCCAGCACCGACCGGACTAGCGGGATGCACTTC	CASTDRTSGMHF
.	TRBV5-6	TRBJ2-7	.	TGTGCCAGCCTACTCGACAGTAACACCTACGAGCAGTACTTC	CASLLDSNTYEQYF
.	TRBV7-3	TRBJ2-5	.	TGTGCCAGCAGCTTAGGAGGGCAGTACCAAGAGACCCAGTACTTC	CASSLGGQYQETQYF
TRBD2	TRBV28	TRBJ2-1	once	TGTGCCAGCAGTGTCGCGAGCGGGAGATCCCTCAATGAGCAGTTCTTC	CASSVASGRSLNEQFF
TRBD2	TRBV7-2	TRBJ2-2	.	TGTGCCAGCAGCTTTACTAGCGGGAGAGGGACCGGGGAGCTGTTTTTT	CASSFTSGRGTGELFF
TRBD1	TRBV5-1	TRBJ2-7	.	TGCGCCAGCAGCATGACGGGACAGGCATACGAGCAGTACTTC	CASSMTGQAYEQYF
.	TRBV12-3/TRBV12-4	TRBJ1-5	.	TGTGCCAGCAGCCCCGGGAGAGATCAGCCCCAGCATTTT	CASSPGRDQPQHF
TRBD1	TRBV5-1	TRBJ2-1	.	TGCGCCAGCAGCTTGGCCGGTGGGGGACAGGGGTCCAATGAGCAGTTCTTC	CASSLAGGGQGSNEQFF
TRBD1	TRBV19	TRBJ2-1	few	TGTGCCAGTAGTGAGGGGGCATCCTACAATGAGCAGTTCTTC	CASSEGASYNEQFF
.	TRBV6-5	TRBJ2-7	.	TGTGCCAGCAGTCCCCATCTAGGAGGCGAGCAGTACTTC	CASSPHLGGEQYF
.	TRBV14	TRBJ2-1	.	TGTGCCAGCAGCGGAGGGAGAGGCAATGAGCAGTTCTTC	CASSGGRGNEQFF
.	TRBV27	TRBJ2-7	.	TGTGCCAGCGGGTTACAGGTTCACTCCTACGAGCAGTACTTC	CASGLQVHSYEQYF
TRBD1	TRBV30	TRBJ1-5	.	TGTGCCTGGAGCACAGGGGGCGATCAGCCCCAGCATTTT	CAWSTGGDQPQHF
TRBD1	TRBV9	TRBJ1-1	.	TGTGCCAGCAGCGTATCCACTCGGCCGGACAGGGGAGGGCGGAACACTGAAGCTTTCTTT	CASSVSTRPDRGGRNTEAFF
.	TRBV19	TRBJ2-7	.	TGTGCCAGTAGTATATCTGCCTTCCTATACGAGCAGTACTTC	CASSISAFLYEQYF
.	TRBV6-1	TRBJ1-3	once	TGTGCCAGCAGTGATTGGGGGCACAGCTCTGGAAACACCATATATTTT	CASSDWGHSSGNTIYF
TRBD1	TRBV7-9	TRBJ1-1	few	TGTGCCAGCAGCTTCGCGGGGACAGGGAAGGCTTTCTTT	CASSFAGTGKAFF
.	TRBV6-5	TRBJ2-2	.	TGTGCCACCCTAAACAGGGCCGGGGAGCTGTTTTTT	CATLNRAGELFF
.	TRBV7-2	TRBJ1-2	.	TGTGCCAGCAGCTTCCAGGGTGGGGGCTACACCTTC	CASSFQGGGYTF
TRBD1	TRBV7-9	TRBJ1-2	.	TGTGCCAGCAGCGGAGGGACAGGTATCTATGGCTACACCTTC	CASSGGTGIYGYTF
TRBD2	TRBV27	TRBJ2-7	.	TGTGCCAGCAGTCCTAACTCGGGACTAGCGGGATACGAGCAGTACTTC	CASSPNSGLAGYEQYF
TRBD2	TRBV6-5	TRBJ2-1	.	TGTGCCAGTTCCCCTAGCGGGAGGGCGTTTGAGCAGTTCTTC	CASSPSGRAFEQFF
TRBD2	TRBV15	TRBJ2-1	.	TGTGCCACCAGCAGCCAGCTAGGGTTGGGGGGGGAGCAGTTCTTC	CATSSQLGLGGEQFF
TRBD1	TRBV7-2	TRBJ1-5	.	TGTGCCAGCAGCATTACAGGGGTTGCGGGACAGCCCCAGCATTTT	CASSITGVAGQPQHF
TRBD2	TRBV5-1	TRBJ2-7	.	TGCGCCAGCAGCTGGAAGCAAGCGGGGGGATACGAGCAGTACTTC	CASSWKQAGGYEQYF
TRBD1	TRBV4-1	TRBJ1-2	few	TGCGCCAGCAGGAAACCGGGACAGACTAACTATGGCTACACCTTC	CASRKPGQTNYGYTF
.	TRBV6-4	TRBJ2-1	.	TGTGCCAGCAGTGATAAGTTTAGCTCCTACAATGAGCAGTTCTTC	CASSDKFSSYNEQFF
.	TRBV10-3	TRBJ1-1	.	TGTGCCATCAGCTCAACTCAGAACACTGAAGCTTTCTTT	CAISSTQNTEAFF
.	TRBV19	TRBJ2-2	few	TGTGCCAGTAGCAACGGGGTGATCACCGGGGAGCTGTTTTTT	CASSNGVITGELFF
TRBD2	TRBV11-3	TRBJ2-3	.	TGTGCCAGCAGCTTAGAGCTAGCGGGAGGGCTCACAGATACGCAGTATTTT	CASSLELAGGLTDTQYF
.	TRBV24-1	TRBJ2-5	.	TGTGCCACCAGTGATTTGTCCGCGTACCAAGAGACCCAGTACTTC	CATSDLSAYQETQYF
.	TRBV11-3	TRBJ1-4	.	TGTGCCAGCAGCTTAGAGCGCAGGGAAGGCGAAAAACTGTTTTTT	CASSLERREGEKLFF
.	TRBV5-5	TRBJ2-7	.	TGTGCCAGCAGCTTGTACCGACTCCACTACGAGCAGTACTTC	CASSLYRLHYEQYF
TRBD2	TRBV7-9	TRBJ2-5	.	TGTGCCAGCAGCTTACCTAGGGGACTAGAGCAAGAGACCCAGTACTTC	CASSLPRGLEQETQYF
.	TRBV28	TRBJ1-4	once	TGTGCCAGCAGCCGGGCCCTCGGGGGTGAAAAACTGTTTTTT	CASSRALGGEKLFF
TRBD2	TRBV24-1	TRBJ2-3	.	TGTGCCACCAGTGATTTTACTAGCGGGAGTGTCACAGATACGCAGTATTTT	CATSDFTSGSVTDTQYF
TRBD1	TRBV12-5	TRBJ1-3	few	TGTGCTAGTGCGATCGGACAGGGTGGAAACACCATATATTTT	CASAIGQGGNTIYF
TRBD1	TRBV28	TRBJ2-2	once	TGTGCCAGCAGGCTCGGACAGGGTCGGAGCACCGGGGAGCTGTTTTTT	CASRLGQGRSTGELFF
.	TRBV10-3	TRBJ1-1	.	TGTGCCACTGCTATGGACACGATAATTAAGGGGGCTTTCTTT	CATAMDTIIKGAFF
.	TRBV5-1	TRBJ2-3	.	TGCGCCAGCAATTGGAGGGGTGGGACAGATACGCAGTATTTT	CASNWRGGTDTQYF